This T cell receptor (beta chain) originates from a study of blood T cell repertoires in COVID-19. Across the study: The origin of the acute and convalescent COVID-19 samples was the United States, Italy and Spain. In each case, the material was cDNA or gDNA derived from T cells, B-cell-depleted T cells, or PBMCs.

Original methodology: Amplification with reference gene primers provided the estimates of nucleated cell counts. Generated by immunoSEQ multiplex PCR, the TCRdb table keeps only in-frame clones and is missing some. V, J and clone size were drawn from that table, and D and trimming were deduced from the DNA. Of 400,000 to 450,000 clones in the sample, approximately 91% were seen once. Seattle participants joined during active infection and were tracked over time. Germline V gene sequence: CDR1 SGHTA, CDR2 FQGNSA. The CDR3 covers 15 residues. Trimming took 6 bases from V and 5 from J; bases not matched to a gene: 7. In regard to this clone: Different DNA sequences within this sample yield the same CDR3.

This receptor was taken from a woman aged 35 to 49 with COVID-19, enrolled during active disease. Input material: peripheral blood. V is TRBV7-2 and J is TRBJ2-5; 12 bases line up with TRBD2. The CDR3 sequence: CASSLRLAGVETQYF. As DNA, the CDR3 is TGTGCCAGCAGTCTTCGACTAGCGGGAGTGGAGACCCAGTACTTC.